The entry below gives a single T cell receptor beta chain sequence along with its context. Its ends do not fully match the called genes, so a read error is possible. The table came from immunoSEQ multiplex PCR; TCRdb's copy has only in-frame clones and leaves some out. The sample lists 250,000 to 300,000 clones; roughly 80% were seen once. This record belongs to a study of blood T cell repertoires in COVID-19. The participants were between about 18 and 90 years old and came from about two dozen US areas. Up to 2 weeks before entering the study, exposed participants had met a COVID-19 case. This CDR3 is 11 amino acids long. The germline V gene has CDR1 DFQATT and CDR2 SNEGSKA (reference sequence).

The specimen was PBMCs or T cells enriched from blood (not recorded which). The chain links TRBV20-1 to TRBJ1-5; tentatively, D is TRBD1 (5 bases). The TCR originated in a man aged 35 to 55 who had been exposed to COVID-19. CDR3 residues: CSAKQDQAQHF. CDR3 bases: TGCAGTGCGAAACAGGATCAGGCCCAGCATTTT.